This T cell receptor beta chain came from a study of blood T cell repertoires in COVID-19. V shed 5 bases and J 6 bases; nucleotides not matched to a gene: 12. Germline loops: CDR1 MNHEY, CDR2 SMNVEV (reference sequence). This CDR3 region has 16 residues. Using immunoSEQ multiplex PCR, the repertoire was profiled, and TCRdb retains in-frame clones only, with some absent. The top ten hold over 8.5% of the sample, which has about 150,000 clones, 60% to 80% seen once. This sequence joins TRBV27 and TRBJ1-5; 8 bases agree with TRBD1. Sequencing input: peripheral blood. This TCR was recovered from a man aged 45-65 years with active or convalescent COVID-19. For the CDR3, the DNA is TGTGCCAGCAGTCCCATTAGGACAGGGCCGGGTCAGCCCCAGCATTTT. It yields the protein CASSPIRTGPGQPQHF.